The clone carrying this T cell receptor (beta chain) was picked up a small number of times. The antigen is not known. Sequencing was performed with immunoSEQ multiplex PCR; in TCRdb, only in-frame clones are kept and a portion is missing. Here the sample spans some 50,000 clones, around 80% being singletons. The sample belongs to a study of radiotherapy plus CTLA-4 blockade in lung cancer. General study results and limits: In blood, after radiotherapy plus ipilimumab, tumor-derived TCR clones expanded. Per reports, early blood T cell clone dynamics, plus interferon-beta, forecast response most strongly.

The CDR3 runs 15 residues. V trimming: 2 bases; J trimming: 7 bases; junction bases outside the gene matches: 7. Germline V CDR1 and CDR2: MNHEY, SMNVEV (reference sequence). Source: peripheral blood, taken from a patient treated with radiotherapy plus ipilimumab. The chain links TRBV27 to TRBJ2-1; 8 bases map to TRBD2. The source is a human donor with non-small cell lung cancer who had a partial response to radiotherapy plus ipilimumab. This chain's CDR3 is CASSLRGGAANEQFF. In DNA form, the CDR3 reads TGTGCCAGCAGTTTACGGGGGGGGGCCGCGAATGAGCAGTTCTTC.